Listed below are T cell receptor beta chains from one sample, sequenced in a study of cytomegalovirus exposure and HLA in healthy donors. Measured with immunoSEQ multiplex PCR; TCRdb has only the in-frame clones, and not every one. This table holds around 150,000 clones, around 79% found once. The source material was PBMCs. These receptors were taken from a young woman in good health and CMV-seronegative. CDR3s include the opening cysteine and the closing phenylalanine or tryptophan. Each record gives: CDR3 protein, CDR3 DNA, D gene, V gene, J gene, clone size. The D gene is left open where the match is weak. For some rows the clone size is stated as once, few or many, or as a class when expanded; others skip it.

CASSLGQSSGELFF,TGTGCCAGCAGCCTGGGACAGTCCTCCGGGGAGCTGTTTTTT,TRBD1,TRBV5-5,TRBJ2-2,few
CASSLEGGAAYGYTF,TGTGCCAGCAGTTTGGAGGGGGGGGCGGCCTATGGCTACACCTTC,NA,TRBV27,TRBJ1-2,NA
CASSPLQGTNTGIQERIRELFF,TGTGCCAGCTCACCACTGCAGGGGACGAACACCGGGATACAGGAGCGGATCCGGGAGCTGTTTTTT,NA,TRBV18,TRBJ2-2,NA
CASSPGQGYQPQHF,TGTGCCAGCAGCCCGGGACAGGGTTATCAGCCCCAGCATTTT,TRBD1,TRBV7-9,TRBJ1-5,once
CAWSARRGRLSPKETQYF,TGTGCCTGGAGCGCGAGGAGGGGGCGCCTCTCCCCAAAAGAGACCCAGTACTTC,NA,TRBV30,TRBJ2-5,few
CASSEGSQGNYEQYF,TGTGCCAGCAGCGAGGGGTCCCAGGGTAACTACGAGCAGTACTTC,NA,TRBV9,TRBJ2-7,NA
CASSVARTFEQFF,TGTGCCAGCAGTGTGGCCAGGACATTTGAGCAGTTCTTC,NA,TRBV2,TRBJ2-1,few
CASSQDYAAEQETQYF,TGTGCCAGCAGCCAAGATTATGCGGCAGAACAAGAGACCCAGTACTTC,NA,TRBV14,TRBJ2-5,NA
CASSSSAGLGNTIYF,TGTGCCAGCAGTTCCTCGGCAGGGTTGGGAAACACCATATATTTT,NA,TRBV6-5,TRBJ1-3,NA
CASSLISNPYEQYF,TGTGCCAGCAGCTTGATTAGTAATCCTTACGAGCAGTACTTC,NA,TRBV5-4,TRBJ2-7,NA
CASSLQGGETQYF,TGTGCCAGCAGCCTCCAGGGTGGGGAGACCCAGTACTTC,NA,TRBV9,TRBJ2-5,NA
CASSVSAPRGEGYTF,TGTGCCAGCAGTGTATCTGCCCCCCGAGGAGAAGGCTACACCTTC,NA,TRBV28,TRBJ1-2,NA
CASSPAGGTDTQYF,TGTGCCAGCAGCCCAGCGGGGGGCACAGATACGCAGTATTTT,TRBD2,TRBV6-5,TRBJ2-3,NA
CASADRGHGYTF,TGTGCCAGCGCCGACAGGGGGCATGGCTACACCTTC,TRBD1,TRBV27,TRBJ1-2,NA
CASSHPTGIHEQFF,TGTGCCAGCAGCCACCCGACAGGGATCCATGAGCAGTTCTTC,TRBD1,TRBV5-5,TRBJ2-1,NA
CASSPEGQVFSGANVLTF,TGTGCCAGCAGCCCGGAGGGACAGGTATTCTCTGGGGCCAACGTCCTGACTTTC,TRBD1,TRBV9,TRBJ2-6,NA
CASSAGTSGGNQETQYF,TGCGCCAGCAGCGCCGGGACTAGCGGGGGAAACCAAGAGACCCAGTACTTC,TRBD2,TRBV5-1,TRBJ2-5,NA
CSANPQGASYGYTF,TGCAGCGCCAACCCACAGGGGGCGAGCTATGGCTACACCTTC,TRBD1,TRBV29-1,TRBJ1-2,NA
CASSLGTGGGTEAFF,TGTGCCAGCAGCCTCGGGACAGGGGGCGGAACTGAAGCTTTCTTT,TRBD1,TRBV7-6,TRBJ1-1,once
CASEDRSKKETQYF,TGTGCCAGCGAGGACAGGTCAAAAAAAGAGACCCAGTACTTC,TRBD1,TRBV6-5,TRBJ2-5,NA
CASSLARAGEKHEQYF,TGCGCCAGCAGCTTGGCCCGGGCAGGGGAGAAGCACGAGCAGTACTTC,NA,TRBV5-1,TRBJ2-7,NA
CAAQGGVDTQYF,TGTGCCGCACAAGGAGGGGTAGATACGCAGTATTTT,NA,TRBV6-6,TRBJ2-3,NA
CASSGGDRLGRGYTF,TGCGCCAGCAGCGGGGGGGACAGGCTTGGTCGCGGCTACACCTTC,TRBD1,TRBV5-1,TRBJ1-2,once
CASSFGGSSYQETQYF,TGCGCCAGCAGCTTCGGCGGGTCCTCGTACCAAGAGACCCAGTACTTC,NA,TRBV5-1,TRBJ2-5,NA
CASSEAGTYPSYEQYF,TGTGCCAGCAGTGAAGCGGGCACCTATCCTTCCTACGAGCAGTACTTC,NA,TRBV2,TRBJ2-7,NA
CASSLSRGGGEQYF,TGTGCCAGCAGTCTTTCGCGGGGGGGTGGCGAGCAGTACTTC,TRBD2,TRBV28,TRBJ2-7,NA
CASSAQGPNTEAFF,TGTGCCAGCAGCGCACAGGGTCCGAACACTGAAGCTTTCTTT,NA,TRBV11-3,TRBJ1-1,NA
CASSIVTSGEETQYF,TGTGCCAGTAGTATAGTGACTAGCGGGGAGGAGACCCAGTACTTC,TRBD2,TRBV19,TRBJ2-5,NA
CASSNRASEKLFF,TGTGCCAGCAGTAATCGAGCTTCTGAAAAACTGTTTTTT,NA,TRBV6-5,TRBJ1-4,few
CASSAWTGRFSNEKLFF,TGTGCCAGCAGTGCCTGGACAGGGCGCTTCTCTAATGAAAAACTGTTTTTT,TRBD1,TRBV2,TRBJ1-4,once
CAWSVQGGQGFYEQYF,TGTGCCTGGAGTGTTCAAGGGGGACAGGGCTTCTACGAGCAGTACTTC,TRBD1,TRBV30,TRBJ2-7,NA
CASSYFTGSNTEAFF,TGTGCCAGCAGTTACTTTACAGGGTCGAACACTGAAGCTTTCTTT,NA,TRBV6-5,TRBJ1-1,NA
CASSPRGPQTDTQYF,TGTGCCAGCAGCCCACGGGGTCCCCAAACAGATACGCAGTATTTT,NA,TRBV7-8,TRBJ2-3,NA
CASKWRQGAFYEQYF,TGTGCCAGCAAGTGGCGGCAGGGGGCATTCTACGAGCAGTACTTC,TRBD1,TRBV11-2,TRBJ2-7,NA
CASSPGQGADIQYF,TGTGCCAGCAGCCCTGGACAGGGGGCGGACATTCAGTACTTC,TRBD1,TRBV7-2,TRBJ2-4,NA
CASSVVGQDQETQYF,TGTGCCAGCAGCGTAGTTGGCCAGGATCAAGAGACCCAGTACTTC,NA,TRBV9,TRBJ2-5,NA
CASSWDRGPQETQYF,TGTGCCAGCAGCTGGGACAGGGGGCCGCAAGAGACCCAGTACTTC,TRBD1,TRBV5-4,TRBJ2-5,NA
CASSHLRGDYGYTF,TGCGCCAGCAGCCACCTTCGGGGGGACTATGGCTACACCTTC,NA,TRBV4-1,TRBJ1-2,NA
CASRPGLAGSYEQYF,TGTGCCAGCAGGCCGGGACTAGCGGGGTCCTACGAGCAGTACTTC,TRBD2,TRBV6-5,TRBJ2-7,NA
CASSQEGRVTDTQYF,TGTGCCAGCAGCCAAGAGGGGAGGGTCACAGATACGCAGTATTTT,TRBD2,TRBV6-5,TRBJ2-3,NA
CASSLQSYNEQFF,TGTGCCAGCAGCTTACAATCCTACAATGAGCAGTTCTTC,NA,TRBV7-6,TRBJ2-1,NA
CASSTWTSGGNNEQFF,TGTGCCAGCAGCACCTGGACTAGCGGGGGTAACAATGAGCAGTTCTTC,TRBD2,TRBV11-1,TRBJ2-1,NA
CASSEGQGYQPQHF,TGTGCCAGCAGTGAAGGACAGGGCTATCAGCCCCAGCATTTT,TRBD1,TRBV2,TRBJ1-5,NA
CASSSSGRNYEQYF,TGTGCCAGCAGCAGTAGCGGGAGGAACTACGAGCAGTACTTC,TRBD2,TRBV7-6,TRBJ2-7,NA
CASSFSGANVLTF,TGTGCCAGCAGCTTCTCCGGGGCCAACGTCCTGACTTTC,NA,TRBV5-6,TRBJ2-6,NA
CASLESPPATGVYEQYF,TGTGCCAGCTTAGAATCCCCCCCCGCGACAGGGGTCTACGAGCAGTACTTC,TRBD1,TRBV27,TRBJ2-7,NA
CASSQRLANEQFF,TGCGCCAGCAGCCAACGACTAGCCAATGAGCAGTTCTTC,TRBD2,TRBV4-1,TRBJ2-1,NA
CASSLAGGISGNTIYF,TGCGCCAGCAGCTTGGCCGGGGGAATCTCTGGAAACACCATATATTTT,NA,TRBV5-1,TRBJ1-3,NA
CASSSPTETQYF,TGTGCCAGCAGCTCGCCTACTGAGACCCAGTACTTC,NA,TRBV5-4,TRBJ2-5,few
CASSQEGGGANYGYTF,TGCGCCAGCAGCCAAGAAGGGGGTGGGGCTAACTATGGCTACACCTTC,NA,TRBV4-1,TRBJ1-2,NA